This T cell receptor (beta chain) was identified in a study of blood T cell repertoires in COVID-19. Across the whole study: T cells, B-cell-depleted T cells, or PBMCs supplied cDNA or gDNA.

In the authors' workflow: Nucleated cell counts were estimated from reference gene primer amplification. The data were produced by immunoSEQ multiplex PCR, yet TCRdb's version contains in-frame clones alone and is incomplete. For V, J and clone size, that table is used; D and trimming come from the DNA. The table has 140,000 to 150,000 clones, 88% seen once. This clone occurred a few times. Germline assignment: CDR1 MGHRA and CDR2 YSYEKL. CDR3 size: 16 residues. V lost 0 bases, J lost 9 bases, and 15 bases lay in between. The origin of this receptor is a man between 65 and 85 years old with acute or convalescent COVID-19. The rearrangement uses TRBV4-1 and TRBJ1-6; possibly TRBD1 for D (6 bases). The specimen sequenced was peripheral blood. The CDR3 sequence is CASSQDPQGLFSPLHF. CDR3 bases: TGCGCCAGCAGCCAAGATCCACAGGGATTGTTTTCACCCCTCCACTTT.